Included here is one TCR beta chain sequence, with context. The antigen is unknown. These data are taken from a study of T-cell memory formation after mild COVID-19. Study-level results: Clones that shrank (day 15 to 85) were balanced CD4/CD8, whereas later expanders leaned CD4+.

TCR alpha and TCR beta cDNA libraries carrying sample barcodes and UMIs came from 5'RACE with constant-segment primers. TCRdb recomputed calls from the 5' RACE reads with MiXCR, one row per CDR3 protein. The top ten clones hold 2% to 2.5% of a sample with 200,000 to 250,000 distinct CDR3 sequences, just over 15% of them seen once. The sample consisted of PBMCs or a T cell subset sorted from them (not recorded which). The receptor's source is an adult woman who had mild COVID-19 (a few samples of this study predate the infection). Cell type and time point are not known.

For the CDR3, the DNA is TGTGCCAGCAGCTCTCACAGGACCCCTAATGAAAAACTGTTTTTT. Translated: CASSSHRTPNEKLFF. The chain couples TRBV7-9 to TRBJ1-4; perhaps TRBD1 as D (5 bases). CDR3 length: 15 amino acids. Germline V lookup: CDR1 SEHNR, CDR2 FQNEAQ (reference sequence). The V end lost 4 bases, the J end lost 3 bases, and 12 bases lay between the germline ends.